This T cell receptor (beta chain) was found in a study of blood T cell repertoires in COVID-19. The table lists this clone with a few counts. Measured with immunoSEQ multiplex PCR; TCRdb has only the in-frame clones, and not every one. The sample holds 240,000 or so clones; approximately 86% are singletons and the top ten take roughly 3%. Germline V gene lookup returns CDR1 SGHTA and CDR2 FQGTGA. V lost 5 bases and J lost 7; bases outside the gene matches: 5. CDR3 length equals 14 residues. The sequencing input was peripheral blood. The chain joins TRBV7-3 to TRBJ1-6; 7 bases agree with TRBD1. This clonotype was obtained from a woman aged 25 to 39 who had recovered from COVID-19. This chain's CDR3 is CASSPGTENSPLHF. Written as DNA, the CDR3 is TGTGCCAGCAGCCCCGGGACAGAGAATTCACCCCTCCACTTT.